Listed here are 20 T cell receptor beta chains from one sample, sequenced in a study of blood T cell repertoires in COVID-19. Sequencing used immunoSEQ multiplex PCR; TCRdb keeps in-frame clones, though not all of them. The sample lists about 280,000 clones, approximately 85% occurring once. Sequencing was carried out using PBMCs or T cells enriched from blood (not recorded which). The receptors here all came from a woman in her twenties or thirties who had recovered from COVID-19.

The V call is TRBV6-2 or TRBV6-3, the J call TRBJ1-5, with D uncertain. Trimming took off 1 base at V and 9 bases at J, with 7 bases between the two ends. This CDR3 is 12 amino acids long. The germline gives CDR1 MNHEY, CDR2 SVGEGT. CDR3 DNA sequence: TGTGCCAGCAGTTACTTGGGGAGGCCCCAGCATTTT. It translates to CASSYLGRPQHF.

This chain uses TRBV4-1 with TRBJ2-7; tentative D call: TRBD1 (5 bases). The CDR3 runs 17 residues. The germline CDR1 and CDR2 sequences are MGHRA and YSYEKL. Deletions cut 4 bases from V and 5 bases from J, with 24 bases between. The CDR3 loop reads CASSRVKSGRASHEQYF. The DNA of the CDR3 is TGCGCCAGCAGCCGGGTAAAGTCAGGCAGGGCGAGCCACGAGCAGTACTTC.

V usage is TRBV7-9 and J usage is TRBJ1-6; D is undetermined. In germline, CDR1 is SEHNR, CDR2 FQNEAQ (reference sequence). The CDR3 covers 15 residues. V was cut by 2 bases and J by 5 bases, with 10 bases left in between. For the CDR3, the DNA is TGTGCCAGCAGCTTAAATTCGGGGAATAATTCACCCCTCCACTTT. The encoded protein is CASSLNSGNNSPLHF.

This chain links TRBV5-5 with TRBJ1-6; 9 nucleotides line up with TRBD1. Germline CDR1 and CDR2: SGHKS and YYEKEE (reference sequence). After removal of 0 bases from V and 7 bases from J, the junction contained 8 bases not matched to a gene. The CDR3 loop spans 17 amino acids. CDR3 protein: CASSLAGTGRINSPLHF. The DNA of the CDR3 is TGTGCCAGCAGCTTGGCCGGGACAGGGCGCATAAATTCACCCCTCCACTTT. The whole variable domain, remainder taken from reference TRBV5-5 and TRBJ1-6, is DAGVTQSPTHLIKTRGQQVTLRCSPISGHKSVSWYQQVLGQGPQFIFQYYEKEERGRGNFPDRFSARQFPNYSSELNVNALLLGDSALYLCASSLAGTGRINSPLHFGNGTRLTVT.

V is TRBV28 and J is TRBJ1-1; D is unclear. The CDR3 is 14 residues long. V was trimmed by 6 bases and J by 3 bases, leaving 14 bases between them. CDR1 and CDR2 from the germline V gene are MDHEN and SYDVKM. The CDR3 reads CASRVLMRDTEAFF. The CDR3 region has the DNA TGTGCCAGCAGGGTCCTTATGAGGGACACTGAAGCTTTCTTT.

This chain uses TRBV7-9 with TRBJ2-7; D is perhaps TRBD2 (5 bases). Germline V gives CDR1 SEHNR, CDR2 FQNEAQ (reference sequence). Trimming pared 3 bases from V and 3 bases from J, leaving 18 bases between. The CDR3 extends over 16 amino acids. CDR3 loop: CASSFASKGSHYEQYF. The CDR3 nucleotides are TGTGCCAGCAGCTTTGCTAGCAAAGGTTCCCACTACGAGCAGTACTTC.

J is TRBJ1-1 and V is TRBV11-3, with D tentatively TRBD1 (5 bases). The V end was cut by 1 base, the J end by 1 base, with 7 bases between. CDR1 and CDR2 (germline): SGHNT, YENEEA. The CDR3 is made up of 14 amino acids. CDR3 residues: CASSLGQSNTEAFF. In nucleotides, the CDR3 is TGTGCCAGCAGCTTAGGACAGTCGAACACTGAAGCTTTCTTT.

The rearrangement joins TRBV5-8 to TRBJ2-1; 9 nucleotides line up with TRBD1. The CDR3 runs to 15 residues. With 8 bases clipped from V and 4 bases from J, the junction kept 10 bases outside the gene matches. Germline V gene sequence: CDR1 SGHTS, CDR2 YDEGEE. The CDR3 DNA reads TGTGCCAGTACTACCGGGACAGGGTCTTACAATGAGCAGTTCTTC. The encoded protein is CASTTGTGSYNEQFF.

This clone was detected only once. This chain connects TRBV9 to TRBJ1-4; D uncertain. CDR3 size: 14 residues. The germline V gene encodes CDR1 SGDLS and CDR2 YYNGEE. Trimming took off 4 bases at V and 7 bases at J, with 14 bases between the two ends. The CDR3 is CASSPRPGSEKLFF. CDR3 sequence (DNA): TGTGCCAGCAGCCCGAGGCCGGGGAGTGAAAAACTGTTTTTT.

V and J are TRBV28 and TRBJ1-2; D perhaps matches TRBD1 (6 bases). Deletions cut 5 bases from V and 5 bases from J, with 15 bases between. Germline loops: CDR1 MDHEN, CDR2 SYDVKM. The CDR3 runs 14 residues. CDR3 DNA sequence: TGTGCCAGCAGTCCGCGGGGGGCATTGTATGGCTACACCTTC. The encoded protein is CASSPRGALYGYTF.

The chain carries TRBV18 and TRBJ1-1; no reliable D call. The germline V gene encodes CDR1 KGHSH and CDR2 LQKENI. V was clipped by 8 bases and J by 1 base, with 11 bases between them. This CDR3 is built from 13 residues. The CDR3 nucleotides are TGTGCCAGCACCGGTGGAGGGAACACTGAAGCTTTCTTT. This encodes CASTGGGNTEAFF.

The chain couples TRBV28 to TRBJ2-7; 10 positions agree with TRBD1. CDR1 is MDHEN and CDR2 is SYDVKM in the germline V gene. Trimming at V came to 8 bases and at J to 6 bases, leaving 10 bases not matched to a gene. The CDR3 consists of 14 residues. The CDR3 nucleotides are TGTGCCAGCCCCCCACCGGGACAGGGGTTCGAGCAGTACTTC. It is translated as CASPPPGQGFEQYF.

This clone was observed a handful of times. CDR3 bases: TGTGCCAGCAACCTGGGAGGGGGGTATAGCAATCAGCCCCAGCATTTT. Its translation is CASNLGGGYSNQPQHF. The chain uses TRBV27 and TRBJ1-5, with D possibly matching TRBD1 (6 bases). Between the trimmed V and J ends, which lost 7 bases and 0 bases, there was a span of 16 bases. The CDR3 totals 16 residues. CDR1 and CDR2 from the germline V gene are MNHEY and SMNVEV (reference sequence).

The rearrangement joins TRBV6-5 to TRBJ1-5, with D tentatively TRBD1 (6 bases). Germline V gene sequence: CDR1 MNHEY, CDR2 SVGAGI. The CDR3 extends over 13 amino acids. Trimming stripped 4 bases from V and 3 bases from J, with 7 bases between. The CDR3 is CASSSGDNQPQHF. The CDR3 bases are TGTGCCAGCAGTTCAGGGGACAATCAGCCCCAGCATTTT.

The V and J genes are TRBV3-1 (or the pseudogene TRBV3-2) and TRBJ1-1; D not certain. The CDR3 runs 13 residues. Trimming stripped 1 base from V and 2 bases from J, with 5 bases between. Germline CDR1 LGHDT, CDR2 YNNKEL (reference sequence). CDR3 protein: CASSQARNTEAFF. DNA of the CDR3: TGTGCCAGCAGCCAAGCGAGAAACACTGAAGCTTTCTTT.

This clone was seen only once. V gene TRBV14 combines with J gene TRBJ1-1, with D unclear. V shed 2 bases and J shed 4 bases, with 8 bases lying between them. CDR3 size: 13 residues. Germline CDR1 is SGHDN and CDR2 is FVKESK. The CDR3 region has the DNA TGTGCCAGCAGCCAACAGCTAGTCACTGAAGCTTTCTTT. Its protein is CASSQQLVTEAFF.

CDR3: CASSPLTLMNTEAFF. The CDR3 DNA reads TGTGCCAGCAGCCCTTTAACCCTAATGAACACTGAAGCTTTCTTT. The rearrangement joins TRBV11-3 to TRBJ1-1; D gene unclear. This CDR3 spans 15 amino acids. Germline lookup yields CDR1 SGHNT and CDR2 YENEEA. The V gene lost 5 bases and the J gene lost 0 bases, with 13 bases spanning the gap.

This sequence joins TRBV19 and TRBJ2-7; the D is unclear. The germline CDR1 and CDR2 sequences are LNHDA and SQIVND (reference sequence). The CDR3 covers 13 residues. V lost 6 bases and J 7 bases, leaving 16 bases between the germline ends. CDR3 sequence: CASSPALDGEQYF. The CDR3 nucleotides read TGTGCCAGTAGCCCGGCCCTAGACGGGGAGCAGTACTTC.

The sample holds a few counts of this clone. The V and J genes are TRBV30 and TRBJ1-2, with a tentative D call TRBD1 (6 bases). V was trimmed by 0 bases and J by 3 bases, leaving 14 bases between them. The CDR3 runs to 15 residues. Per germline, CDR1 GTSNPN and CDR2 SVGIG (reference sequence). The CDR3 DNA reads as TGTGCCTGGAGTGTAGGTGGGGGCGGTTACTATGGCTACACCTTC. As protein: CAWSVGGGGYYGYTF.

This rearrangement joins TRBV7-2 to TRBJ2-1, with 10 bases fitting TRBD2. The CDR3 contains 15 residues. J lost 4 bases, V lost 5 bases, and 5 bases had no gene match. Germline CDR1 reads SGHTA; CDR2 reads FQGNSA. CDR3 loop: CASSPQRGGYNEQFF. As DNA, the CDR3 is TGTGCCAGCAGCCCCCAGCGGGGGGGTTACAATGAGCAGTTCTTC.